Reported below is one TCR beta chain. This record comes from a study of blood T cell repertoires in COVID-19. The CDR3 covers 14 residues. Per germline, CDR1 MNHEY and CDR2 SVGAGI. V gave up 8 bases and J gave up 3 bases, with 16 bases separating them. Here immunoSEQ multiplex PCR was the method, and the copy in TCRdb shows in-frame clones only, minus some. Among 150,000 to 200,000 clones, over 80% were seen once, and the ten largest hold about 0.95%. The clonotype originates from a man in his sixties with COVID-19, enrolled during active disease. The V gene is TRBV6-5, the J gene TRBJ1-2; D is perhaps TRBD1 (6 bases). Sequencing was done on a sample of peripheral blood. DNA of the CDR3: TGTGCCAGCTCCGAGGGGGGGGCTGACTATGGCTACACCTTC. Amino acids: CASSEGGADYGYTF.